These 4 T cell receptor beta chains came from one sample sequenced in a study of preoperative IRX-2 immunotherapy in early breast cancer. Treatment in this sample: preoperative locoregional IRX-2 cytokine immunotherapy. The assay was immunoSEQ multiplex PCR, and TCRdb's table has in-frame clones only and misses some. This sample has around 57,000 clones, with roughly 95% found just once. Sampling was done from a patient treated with IRX-2 immunotherapy. All receptors come from a human donor with breast cancer.

The chain combines TRBV4-3 with TRBJ1-2; 10 bases are shared with TRBD1. V trimming: 0 bases; J trimming: 1 base; junction bases outside the gene matches: 5. The germline CDR1 and CDR2 sequences are LGHNA and YSLEER. The CDR3 length is 17 residues. The CDR3 region has the DNA TGCGCCAGCAGCCAAGAACCGGGACAGGGGTTTAACTATGGCTACACCTTC. This codes for CASSQEPGQGFNYGYTF.

The chain couples TRBV7-9 to TRBJ2-3, with 7 bases that match TRBD2. CDR3 size: 15 residues. Germline V gene lookup returns CDR1 SEHNR and CDR2 FQNEAQ (reference sequence). V was clipped by 1 base and J by 5 bases; unmatched bases: 6. The CDR3 DNA reads as TGTGCCAGCAGCTTAGGAACAGTAGCGGGAGATACGCAGTATTTT. Translating it yields CASSLGTVAGDTQYF.

This clone occurred once. The rearrangement links TRBV7-2 to TRBJ2-5; the D gene could be TRBD1 or TRBD2 (5 bases each). The V end was cut by 5 bases, the J end by 6 bases, with 19 bases between. CDR1 SGHTA and CDR2 FQGNSA come from the germline V gene. This CDR3 comprises 15 residues. CDR3 sequence: CASSPARFEGKTQYF. As DNA, the CDR3 is TGTGCCAGCAGCCCAGCCAGGTTTGAGGGGAAGACCCAGTACTTC.

The chain uses TRBV27 and TRBJ2-1; 7 positions match TRBD2. The germline CDR1 and CDR2 sequences are MNHEY and SMNVEV (reference sequence). The length of the CDR3 is 13 residues. Germline trimming cut 10 bases from V and 4 bases from J; bases unmatched to any gene: 7. The CDR3 region is CATRRGSYNEQFF. The CDR3 DNA sequence: TGTGCCACTAGGCGGGGGAGTTACAATGAGCAGTTCTTC.